The sequence of this T cell receptor beta chain was determined in a study of cytomegalovirus exposure and HLA in healthy donors. Regarding the study as a whole: Cytomegalovirus-associated TCR beta chains were listed, numbering under 200. Later, an analysis found that TCR clusters from the first cohort tended to co-occur in the 120 validation repertoires.

Germline V gene data show CDR1 as SGHTA and CDR2 as FQGNSA. This CDR3 has 14 amino acids. Trimming removed 5 bases from V and 7 bases from J; junction bases left unmatched: 7. On this clone itself: Its antigen is as yet unknown.

Here immunoSEQ multiplex PCR was the method, and the copy in TCRdb shows in-frame clones only, minus some. The sample lists 65,000 to 100,000 clones; over 85% were seen once. The TCR originated in a woman in her twenties or thirties in good health and CMV-seronegative. V is TRBV7-2 and J is TRBJ2-1, with 8 bases lining up with TRBD2. What was sequenced was PBMCs. The CDR3 sequence is CASSPGRGGNEQFF. The CDR3 bases are TGTGCCAGCAGCCCAGGACGGGGGGGGAATGAGCAGTTCTTC.